This T cell receptor (beta chain) was recorded in a study of OX40 agonist ivuxolimab in advanced cancers. Study details: Approximately 41% of patients had received prior checkpoint inhibitor therapy.

Study results and limitations: Antigen specificity was not determined for the expanded peripheral T cells. On average, CD8+ T cells had more expanded clones than CD4+.

The CDR3 is 16 residues long. Trimming shortened V by 1 base and J by 1 base, and 12 bases separated the two germline ends. In germline, CDR1 is LGHNA, CDR2 YSLEER. Produced via immunoSEQ multiplex PCR; TCRdb's table is partial and in-frame only. The sample includes some 100,000 clones, roughly 89% seen only once; the top ten take 0.81%. As regards this clone: Its antigen remains unknown.

The sequenced sample was CD4+ or CD8+ T cells sorted from blood, obtained in a trial of the OX40 agonist ivuxolimab. The rearrangement joins TRBV4-3 to TRBJ2-3; D not resolved. The clonotype comes from an adult with an advanced solid tumor such as melanoma, head and neck, liver or kidney cancer. Here the CDR3 DNA reads TGCGCCAGCAGCCAAGTGGAGTGGCAGGGCACAGATACGCAGTATTTT. This sequence encodes CASSQVEWQGTDTQYF.